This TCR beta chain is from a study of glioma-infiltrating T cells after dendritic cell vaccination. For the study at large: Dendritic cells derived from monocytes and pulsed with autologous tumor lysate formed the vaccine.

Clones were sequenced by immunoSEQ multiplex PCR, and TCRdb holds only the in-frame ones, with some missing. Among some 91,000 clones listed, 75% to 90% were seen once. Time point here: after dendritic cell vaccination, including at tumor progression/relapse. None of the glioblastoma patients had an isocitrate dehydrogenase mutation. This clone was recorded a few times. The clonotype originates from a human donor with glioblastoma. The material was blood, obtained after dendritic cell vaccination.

Written as DNA, the CDR3 is TGTGCCAGTATCGACAGTTCCACAGATACGCAGTATTTT. This sequence encodes CASIDSSTDTQYF. The chain carries TRBV5-4 and TRBJ2-3; D may be TRBD1 (5 bases). The CDR3 contains 13 residues. Germline loops: CDR1 SGHNT, CDR2 YYREEE (reference sequence). Trimming removed 8 bases at V and 2 bases at J, with 12 bases between.